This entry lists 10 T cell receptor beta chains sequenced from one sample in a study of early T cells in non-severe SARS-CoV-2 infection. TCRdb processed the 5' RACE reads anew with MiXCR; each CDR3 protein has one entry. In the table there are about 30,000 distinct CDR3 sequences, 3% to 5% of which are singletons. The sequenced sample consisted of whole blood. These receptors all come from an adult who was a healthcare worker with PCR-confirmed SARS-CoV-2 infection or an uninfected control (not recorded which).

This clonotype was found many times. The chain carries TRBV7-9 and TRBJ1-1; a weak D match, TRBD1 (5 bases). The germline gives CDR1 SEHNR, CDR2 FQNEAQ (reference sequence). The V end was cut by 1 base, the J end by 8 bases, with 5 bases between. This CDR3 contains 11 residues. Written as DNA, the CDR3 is TGTGCCAGCAGCTTAGGGGGGGAAGCTTTCTTT. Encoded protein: CASSLGGEAFF.

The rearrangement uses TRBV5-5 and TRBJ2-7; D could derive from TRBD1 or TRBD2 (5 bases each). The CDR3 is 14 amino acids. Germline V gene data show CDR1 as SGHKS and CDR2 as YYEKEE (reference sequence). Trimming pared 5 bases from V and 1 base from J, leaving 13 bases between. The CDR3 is CASRQSWGSYEQYF. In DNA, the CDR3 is TGTGCCAGCAGGCAGTCGTGGGGGTCCTACGAGCAGTACTTC.

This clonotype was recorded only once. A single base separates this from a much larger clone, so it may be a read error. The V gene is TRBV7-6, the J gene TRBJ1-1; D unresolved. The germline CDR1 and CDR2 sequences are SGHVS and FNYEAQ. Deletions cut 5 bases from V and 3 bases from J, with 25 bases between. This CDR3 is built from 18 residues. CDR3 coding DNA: TGTGCCAGCAGCCTCCGACTTTCGGAGAAAATACCCTACACTGAAGCTTTCTTT. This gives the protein CASSLRLSEKIPYTEAFF.

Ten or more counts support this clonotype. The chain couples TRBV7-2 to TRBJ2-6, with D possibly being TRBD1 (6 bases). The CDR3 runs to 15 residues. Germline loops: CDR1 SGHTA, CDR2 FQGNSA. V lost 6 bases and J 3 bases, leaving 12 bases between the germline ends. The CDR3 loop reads CASSTTGSGANVLTF. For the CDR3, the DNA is TGTGCCAGCAGTACTACAGGGAGTGGGGCCAACGTCCTGACTTTC.

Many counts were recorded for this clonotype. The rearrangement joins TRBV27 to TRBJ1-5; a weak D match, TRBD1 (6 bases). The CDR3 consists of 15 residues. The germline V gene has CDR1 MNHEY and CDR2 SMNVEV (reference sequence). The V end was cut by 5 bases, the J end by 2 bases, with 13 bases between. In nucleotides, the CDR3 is TGTGCCAGCAGTCAGCAGGGGTTGGGCAATCAGCCCCAGCATTTT. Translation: CASSQQGLGNQPQHF.

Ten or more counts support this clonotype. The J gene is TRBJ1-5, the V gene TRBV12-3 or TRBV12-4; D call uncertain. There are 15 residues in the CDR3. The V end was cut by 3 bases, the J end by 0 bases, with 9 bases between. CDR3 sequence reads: CASSLGDHSNQPQHF. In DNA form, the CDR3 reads TGTGCCAGCAGTTTGGGAGATCATAGCAATCAGCCCCAGCATTTT.

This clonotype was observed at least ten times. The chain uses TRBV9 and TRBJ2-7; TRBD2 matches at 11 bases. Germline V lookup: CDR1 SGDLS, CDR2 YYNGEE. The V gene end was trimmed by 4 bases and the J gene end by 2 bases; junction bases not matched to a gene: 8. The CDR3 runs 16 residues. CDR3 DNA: TGTGCCAGCAGCAGACATAGCGGGGGGGAGACCTACGAGCAGTACTTC. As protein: CASSRHSGGETYEQYF.

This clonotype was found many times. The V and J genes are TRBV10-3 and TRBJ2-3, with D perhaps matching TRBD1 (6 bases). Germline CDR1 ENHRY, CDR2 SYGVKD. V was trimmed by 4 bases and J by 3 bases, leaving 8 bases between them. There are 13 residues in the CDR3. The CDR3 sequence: CAISATGTDTQYF. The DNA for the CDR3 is TGTGCCATCAGTGCTACAGGGACAGATACGCAGTATTTT.

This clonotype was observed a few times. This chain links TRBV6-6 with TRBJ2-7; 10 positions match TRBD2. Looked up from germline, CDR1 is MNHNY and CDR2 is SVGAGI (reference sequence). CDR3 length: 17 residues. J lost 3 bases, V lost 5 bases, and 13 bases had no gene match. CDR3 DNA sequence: TGTGCCAGCAGTCGTGCTAGCGGGAGCCTGGTTTTCTACGAGCAGTACTTC. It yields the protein CASSRASGSLVFYEQYF.

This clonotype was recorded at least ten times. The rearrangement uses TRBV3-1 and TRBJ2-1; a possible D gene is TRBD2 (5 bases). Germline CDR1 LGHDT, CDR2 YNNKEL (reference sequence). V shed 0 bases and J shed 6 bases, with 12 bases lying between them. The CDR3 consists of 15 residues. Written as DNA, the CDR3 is TGTGCCAGCAGCCAAGATAGGAGCGGTCTCAATGAGCAGTTCTTC. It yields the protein CASSQDRSGLNEQFF.